This T cell receptor (beta chain) came from a study of T cells in women clearing cervical HPV infection. The CDR3 totals 20 residues. V was pared by 2 bases and J by 7 bases, with 18 bases of the junction left unmatched. Per the germline V gene, CDR1 is KGHSH and CDR2 is LQKENI. All participants had a single incident cervical HPV16 infection, and prevalent HPV16 infections were excluded. For this clone: Coverage ceases 3 residues before the CDR3 finishes, and the germline J gene fills in the end.

The protocol was immunoSEQ multiplex PCR, while the TCRdb copy is restricted to in-frame clones and leaves out a portion. The table lists 15,000 or so clones. Specimen: blood buffy coat. V is TRBV18 and J is TRBJ2-1, with 12 bases identical to TRBD2. The receptor's source is a woman aged 18 to 75 with a cervical HPV16 infection that either progressed to CIN3+ or cleared (not recorded which). Incomplete CDR3 DNA: TGTGCCAGCTCACCATTACATCTGTCGACTAGCGGGGGTTCGGGTAATGAG. This translates into CASSPLHLSTSGGSGNE. The full CDR3 is CASSPLHLSTSGGSGNEQFF. The variable domain in full, with the rest retrieved from reference TRBV18 and TRBJ2-1, is NAGVMQNPRHLVRRRGQEARLRCSPMKGHSHVYWYRQLPEEGLKFMVYLQKENIIDESGMPKERFSAEFPKEGPSILRIQQVVRGDSAAYFCASSPLHLSTSGGSGNEQFFGPGTRLTVL.